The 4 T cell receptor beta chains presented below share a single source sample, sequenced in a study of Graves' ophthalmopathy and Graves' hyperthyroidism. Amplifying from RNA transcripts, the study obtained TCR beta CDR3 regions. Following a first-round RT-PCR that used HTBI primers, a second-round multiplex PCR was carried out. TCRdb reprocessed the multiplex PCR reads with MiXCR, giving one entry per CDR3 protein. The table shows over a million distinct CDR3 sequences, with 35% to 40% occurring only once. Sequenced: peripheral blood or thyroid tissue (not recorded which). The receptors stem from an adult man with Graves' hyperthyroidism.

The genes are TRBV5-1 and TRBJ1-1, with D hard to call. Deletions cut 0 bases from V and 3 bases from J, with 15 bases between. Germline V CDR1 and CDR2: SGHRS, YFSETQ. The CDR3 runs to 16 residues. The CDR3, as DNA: TGCGCCAGCAGCTTGGCTGCGGACCTCCTGGACACTGAAGCTTTCTTT. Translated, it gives CASSLAADLLDTEAFF. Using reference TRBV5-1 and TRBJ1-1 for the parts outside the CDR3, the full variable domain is KAGVTQTPRYLIKTRGQQVTLSCSPISGHRSVSWYQQTPGQGLQFLFEYFSETQRNKGNFPGRFSGRQFSNSRSEMNVSTLELGDSALYLCASSLAADLLDTEAFFGQGTRLTVV.

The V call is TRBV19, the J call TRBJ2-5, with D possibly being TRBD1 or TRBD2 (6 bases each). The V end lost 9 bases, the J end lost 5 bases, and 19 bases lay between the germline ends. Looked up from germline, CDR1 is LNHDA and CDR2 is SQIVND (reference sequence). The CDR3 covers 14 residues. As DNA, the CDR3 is TGTGCCAGCAATCCCGGGGGCGTGACTGAGACCCAGTACTTC. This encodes CASNPGGVTETQYF.

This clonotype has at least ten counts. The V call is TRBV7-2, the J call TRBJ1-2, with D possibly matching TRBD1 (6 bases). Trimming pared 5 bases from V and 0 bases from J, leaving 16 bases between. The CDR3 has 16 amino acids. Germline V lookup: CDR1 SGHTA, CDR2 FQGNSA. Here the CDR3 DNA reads TGTGCCAGCAGCCGGGATGTGGGGGGCACTAACTATGGCTACACCTTC. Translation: CASSRDVGGTNYGYTF.

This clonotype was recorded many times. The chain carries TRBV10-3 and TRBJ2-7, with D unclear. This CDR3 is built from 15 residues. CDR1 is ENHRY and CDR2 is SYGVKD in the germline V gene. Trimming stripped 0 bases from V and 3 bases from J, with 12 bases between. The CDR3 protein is CAISESGSSNYEQYF. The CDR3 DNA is TGTGCCATCAGTGAGTCTGGTTCTTCGAACTACGAGCAGTACTTC.